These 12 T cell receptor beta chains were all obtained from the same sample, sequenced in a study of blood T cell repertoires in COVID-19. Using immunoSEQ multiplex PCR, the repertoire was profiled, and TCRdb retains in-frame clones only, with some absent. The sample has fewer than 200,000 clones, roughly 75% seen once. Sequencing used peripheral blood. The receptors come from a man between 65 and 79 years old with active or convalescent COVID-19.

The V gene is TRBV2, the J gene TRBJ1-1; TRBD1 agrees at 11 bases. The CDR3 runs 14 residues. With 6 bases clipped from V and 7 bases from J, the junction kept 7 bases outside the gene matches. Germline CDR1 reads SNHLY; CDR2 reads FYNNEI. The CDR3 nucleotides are TGTGCCAGCAGGACCGGGACAGGGGGTTTTGAAGCTTTCTTT. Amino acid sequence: CASRTGTGGFEAFF.

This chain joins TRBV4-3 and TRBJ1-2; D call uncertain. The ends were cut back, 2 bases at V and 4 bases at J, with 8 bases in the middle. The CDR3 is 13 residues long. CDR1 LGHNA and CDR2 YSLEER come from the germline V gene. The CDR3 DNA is TGCGCCAGCAGCCAACCAGGAAGCTATGGCTACACCTTC. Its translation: CASSQPGSYGYTF.

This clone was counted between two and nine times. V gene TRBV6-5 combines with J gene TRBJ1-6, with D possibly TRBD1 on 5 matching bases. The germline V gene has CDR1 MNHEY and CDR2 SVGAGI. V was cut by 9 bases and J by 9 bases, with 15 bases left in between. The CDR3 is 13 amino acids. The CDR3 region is CASSDSLTSPLHF. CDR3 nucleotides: TGTGCCAGTTCAGACAGTTTGACTTCACCCCTCCACTTT.

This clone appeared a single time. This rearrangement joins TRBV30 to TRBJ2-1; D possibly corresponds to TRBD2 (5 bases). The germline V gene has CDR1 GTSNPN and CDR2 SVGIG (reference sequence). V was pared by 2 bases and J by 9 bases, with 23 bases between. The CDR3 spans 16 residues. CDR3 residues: CAWSKIGLPFNGEQFF. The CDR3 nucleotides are TGTGCCTGGAGTAAGATAGGACTCCCATTCAATGGTGAGCAGTTCTTC.

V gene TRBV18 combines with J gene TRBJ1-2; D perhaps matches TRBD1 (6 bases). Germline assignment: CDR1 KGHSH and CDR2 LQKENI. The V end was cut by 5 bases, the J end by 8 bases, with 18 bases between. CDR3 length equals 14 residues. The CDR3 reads CASSTSEGVEGYTF. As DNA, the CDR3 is TGTGCCAGCTCAACAAGTGAGGGGGTGGAAGGCTACACCTTC.

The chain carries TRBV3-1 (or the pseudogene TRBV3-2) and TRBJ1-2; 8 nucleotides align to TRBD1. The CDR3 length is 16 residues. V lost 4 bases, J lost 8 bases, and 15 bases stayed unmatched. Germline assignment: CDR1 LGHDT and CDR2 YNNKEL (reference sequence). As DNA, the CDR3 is TGTGCCAGCAGCCCCTCCGACAGGGGACAAACTGGGGGCTACACCTTC. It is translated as CASSPSDRGQTGGYTF.

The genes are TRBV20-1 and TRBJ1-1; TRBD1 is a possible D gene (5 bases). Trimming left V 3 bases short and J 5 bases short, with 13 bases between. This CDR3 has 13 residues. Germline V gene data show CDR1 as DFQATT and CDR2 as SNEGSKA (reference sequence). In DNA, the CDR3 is TGCAGTGCTAGTTTCAGGGCGGGGACTGAAGCTTTCTTT. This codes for CSASFRAGTEAFF.

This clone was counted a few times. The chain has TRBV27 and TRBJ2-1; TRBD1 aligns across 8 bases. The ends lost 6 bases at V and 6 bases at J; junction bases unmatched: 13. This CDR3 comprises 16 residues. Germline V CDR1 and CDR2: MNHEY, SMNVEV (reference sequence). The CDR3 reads CASSPRRTGLSNEQFF. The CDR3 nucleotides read TGTGCCAGCAGCCCACGAAGGACAGGGTTGAGCAATGAGCAGTTCTTC.

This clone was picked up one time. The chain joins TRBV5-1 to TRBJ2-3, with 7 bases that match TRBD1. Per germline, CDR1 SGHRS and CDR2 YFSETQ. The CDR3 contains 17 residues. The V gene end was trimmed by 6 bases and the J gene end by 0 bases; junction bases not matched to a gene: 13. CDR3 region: CASKYRTGRSSTDTQYF. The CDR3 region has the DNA TGCGCCAGCAAGTATCGGACAGGCCGCTCTAGCACAGATACGCAGTATTTT. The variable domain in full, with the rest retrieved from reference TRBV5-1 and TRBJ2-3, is KAGVTQTPRYLIKTRGQQVTLSCSPISGHRSVSWYQQTPGQGLQFLFEYFSETQRNKGNFPGRFSGRQFSNSRSEMNVSTLELGDSALYLCASKYRTGRSSTDTQYFGPGTRLTVL.

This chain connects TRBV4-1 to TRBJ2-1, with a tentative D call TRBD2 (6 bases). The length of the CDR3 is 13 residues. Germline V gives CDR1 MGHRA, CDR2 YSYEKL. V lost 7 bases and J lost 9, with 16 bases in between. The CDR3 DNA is TGCGCCAGCACCTTGGGACTGTCATTTGAGCAGTTCTTC. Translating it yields CASTLGLSFEQFF.

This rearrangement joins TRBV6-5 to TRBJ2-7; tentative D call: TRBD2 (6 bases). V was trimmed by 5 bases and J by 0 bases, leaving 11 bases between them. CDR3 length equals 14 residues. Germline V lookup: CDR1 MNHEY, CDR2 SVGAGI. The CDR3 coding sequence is TGTGCCAGCAGTCGAAATAGCGGCTCCTACGAGCAGTACTTC. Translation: CASSRNSGSYEQYF.

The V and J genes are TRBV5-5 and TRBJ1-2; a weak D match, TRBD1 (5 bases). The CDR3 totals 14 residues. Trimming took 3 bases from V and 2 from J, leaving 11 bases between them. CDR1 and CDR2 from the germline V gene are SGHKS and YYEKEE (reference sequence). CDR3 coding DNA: TGTGCCAGCAGCTCGGACATAACCAACTATGGCTACACCTTC. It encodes CASSSDITNYGYTF.